What follows are 8 T cell receptor beta chains derived from one specimen sequenced in a study of cytomegalovirus exposure and HLA in healthy donors. Primers for the PCR totalled 60 Vbeta and 13 Jbeta. Clones were read by immunoSEQ multiplex PCR, and TCRdb kept only the in-frame ones, dropping some. Of fewer than 200,000 clones listed, roughly 80% were seen once; the top ten hold 2% to 2.5%. The sample taken for sequencing was PBMCs. The receptors here all came from a male donor in good health and CMV-seronegative.

The chain joins TRBV19 to TRBJ1-5; 10 bases agree with TRBD1. CDR1 is LNHDA and CDR2 is SQIVND in the germline V gene (reference sequence). J gave up 7 bases and V 9 bases, and 3 bases lay outside the gene matches. The CDR3 is 12 amino acids. The DNA for the CDR3 is TGTGCCAGCGAGACAGGGGGCCAGCCCCAGCATTTT. It encodes CASETGGQPQHF.

The chain uses TRBV28 and TRBJ1-5; 8 bases match TRBD1. Germline V gene data show CDR1 as MDHEN and CDR2 as SYDVKM. V was clipped by 2 bases and J by 6 bases; unmatched bases: 9. CDR3 length: 16 amino acids. The CDR3: CASSLTGRGPVQPQHF. DNA of the CDR3: TGTGCCAGCAGTTTAACCGGCAGGGGGCCCGTTCAGCCCCAGCATTTT.

The genes are TRBV4-1 and TRBJ1-6, with unresolved D. The CDR3 length is 17 residues. CDR1 is MGHRA, CDR2 YSYEKL, per germline. Trimming took 6 bases from V and 7 from J, leaving 22 bases between them. In DNA form, the CDR3 reads TGCGCCAGCAGACCGGGGATGGGCAGGCTCCGAAATTCACCCCTCCACTTT. This encodes CASRPGMGRLRNSPLHF.

This clone occurred a few times. The chain carries TRBV4-1 and TRBJ2-5; no clear D. V was shortened by 0 bases and J by 7 bases, with 15 bases between the two germline ends. Germline V lookup: CDR1 MGHRA, CDR2 YSYEKL. There are 15 residues in the CDR3. Here the CDR3 reads CASSQDRGAAGTQYF. In nucleotides, the CDR3 is TGCGCCAGCAGCCAAGATCGAGGCGCCGCCGGGACCCAGTACTTC.

The DNA for the CDR3 is TGTGCCACCCTACAGGGCCCCCTTTCGTATGGCTACACCTTC. Translated: CATLQGPLSYGYTF. This chain connects TRBV6-1 to TRBJ1-2; possibly TRBD1 for D (6 bases). V was cut by 10 bases and J by 5 bases, with 20 bases left in between. This CDR3 has 14 amino acids. Germline lookup yields CDR1 MNHNS and CDR2 SASEGT.

This chain uses TRBV6-6 with TRBJ1-3; 8 bases are a match to TRBD1. V lost 6 bases, J lost 4 bases, and 8 bases stayed unmatched. The CDR3 has 15 amino acids. Per germline, CDR1 MNHNY and CDR2 SVGAGI (reference sequence). The CDR3 loop reads CASSARTGMGNTIYF. Here the CDR3 DNA reads TGTGCCAGCAGCGCCAGGACAGGGATGGGAAACACCATATATTTT.

The rearrangement joins TRBV27 to TRBJ2-2; 8 bases line up with TRBD1. Germline trimming cut 8 bases from V and 7 bases from J; bases unmatched to any gene: 9. Germline lookup yields CDR1 MNHEY and CDR2 SMNVEV (reference sequence). This CDR3 contains 14 residues. The DNA of the CDR3 is TGTGCCAGCCGAGACGGACAGGGCGACGGGGAGCTGTTTTTT. Protein: CASRDGQGDGELFF.

The V call is TRBV5-1, the J call TRBJ2-1; 11 bases are a match to TRBD2. With 5 bases clipped from V and 6 bases from J, the junction kept 7 bases outside the gene matches. In germline, CDR1 is SGHRS, CDR2 YFSETQ. This CDR3 comprises 15 residues. CDR3 sequence reads: CASSKLAGVGNEQFF. In nucleotides, the CDR3 is TGCGCCAGCAGTAAACTAGCGGGGGTGGGCAATGAGCAGTTCTTC.